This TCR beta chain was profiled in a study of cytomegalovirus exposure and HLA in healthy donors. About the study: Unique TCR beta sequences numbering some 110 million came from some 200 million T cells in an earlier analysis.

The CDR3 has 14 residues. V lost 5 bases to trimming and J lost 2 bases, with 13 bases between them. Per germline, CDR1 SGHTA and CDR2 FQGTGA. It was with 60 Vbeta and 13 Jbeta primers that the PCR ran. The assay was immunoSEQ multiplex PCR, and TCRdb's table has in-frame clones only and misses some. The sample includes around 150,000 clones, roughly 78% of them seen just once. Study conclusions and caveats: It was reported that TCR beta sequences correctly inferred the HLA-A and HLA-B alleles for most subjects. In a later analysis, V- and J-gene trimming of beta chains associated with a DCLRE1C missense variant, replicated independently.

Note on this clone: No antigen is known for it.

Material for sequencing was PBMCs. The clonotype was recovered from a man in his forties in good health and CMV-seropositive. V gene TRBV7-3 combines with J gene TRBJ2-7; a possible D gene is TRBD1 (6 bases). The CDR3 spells CASSPTGDPYEQYF. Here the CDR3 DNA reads TGTGCCAGCAGCCCGACAGGCGACCCCTACGAGCAGTACTTC.